Following are 13 T cell receptor beta chains from one sample sequenced in a study of blood T cell repertoires in COVID-19. TCRdb's table, derived via immunoSEQ multiplex PCR, lists solely in-frame clones and lacks some. The sample has about 440,000 clones; about 85% are singletons. Sequencing was done on a sample of PBMCs or T cells enriched from blood (not recorded which). The receptors were gathered from a woman aged 18-29 years with acute COVID-19.

The rearrangement joins TRBV4-3 to TRBJ2-7, with 9 bases matching TRBD2. This CDR3 has 17 amino acids. CDR1 is LGHNA, CDR2 YSLEER, per germline. The ends lost 0 bases at V and 3 bases at J; junction bases unmatched: 9. The CDR3: CASSQDLSREGLYEQYF. The CDR3 DNA sequence: TGCGCCAGCAGCCAAGATTTATCGCGGGAGGGCCTCTACGAGCAGTACTTC.

The chain is built from TRBV4-1 and TRBJ2-1, with 10 bases aligning to TRBD2. Germline loops: CDR1 MGHRA, CDR2 YSYEKL. This CDR3 spans 18 amino acids. With V trimmed by 0 bases and J by 7 bases, 12 bases remained unmatched. Written as DNA, the CDR3 is TGCGCCAGCAGCCAAGACGAGGGAGCGGGAGGGCCGATGAATGAGCAGTTCTTC. Amino acids: CASSQDEGAGGPMNEQFF.

The table lists this clone with a few counts. This chain uses TRBV6-5 with TRBJ2-1; no clear D gene. V was pared by 2 bases and J by 3 bases, with 11 bases between. CDR3 size: 15 residues. CDR1 is MNHEY, CDR2 SVGAGI, per germline. CDR3 amino acids: CASSYASTDYNEQFF. CDR3 sequence (DNA): TGTGCCAGCAGTTACGCGAGTACTGACTACAATGAGCAGTTCTTC.

V is TRBV7-2 and J is TRBJ1-2; 8 bases line up with TRBD1. The V gene end was trimmed by 5 bases and the J gene end by 4 bases; junction bases not matched to a gene: 6. The germline CDR1 and CDR2 sequences are SGHTA and FQGNSA. This CDR3 spans 14 amino acids. The CDR3 sequence is CASSLGTGIYGYTF. CDR3 nucleotides: TGTGCCAGCAGCCTTGGGACAGGCATCTATGGCTACACCTTC.

In regard to this clone: Other DNA sequences in this specimen translate into the identical CDR3. The V and J genes are TRBV11-2 and TRBJ1-1; D not resolved. Between the trimmed V and J ends, which lost 4 bases and 5 bases, there was a span of 5 bases. Germline V gene sequence: CDR1 SGHAT, CDR2 FQNNGV. The CDR3 is 11 residues long. CDR3 loop: CASSSGTEAFF. Written as DNA, the CDR3 is TGTGCCAGCAGCTCGGGAACTGAAGCTTTCTTT.

This clone was seen only a few times. The chain recombines TRBV10-2 with TRBJ2-7; D not certain. Trimming cost V 6 bases and J 2 bases, with 8 bases left between them. The germline CDR1 and CDR2 sequences are WSHSY and SAAADI. There are 12 residues in the CDR3. In nucleotides, the CDR3 is TGCGCCAGCAGCAAGTCGGCCTACGAGCAGTACTTC. Protein product: CASSKSAYEQYF.

This rearrangement joins TRBV6-2 or TRBV6-3 to TRBJ1-1; 8 bases line up with TRBD1. Germline V lookup: CDR1 MNHEY, CDR2 SVGEGT. The CDR3 spans 15 residues. V shed 5 bases, J shed 4 bases, and the junction held 9 bases outside the gene matches. CDR3 DNA sequence: TGTGCCAGCAGTACTCCAGGGGGCTGGATCACTGAAGCTTTCTTT. Protein sequence: CASSTPGGWITEAFF.

The chain links TRBV12-3 or TRBV12-4 to TRBJ1-1; D unclear. V was trimmed by 1 base and J by 5 bases, leaving 8 bases between them. The CDR3 contains 13 residues. CDR3 amino acids: CASSLDAGTEAFF. Here the CDR3 DNA reads TGTGCCAGCAGTTTAGATGCGGGGACTGAAGCTTTCTTT.

The rearrangement joins TRBV27 to TRBJ1-5; 7 bases are a match to TRBD1. Looked up from germline, CDR1 is MNHEY and CDR2 is SMNVEV (reference sequence). Germline trimming cut 2 bases from V and 4 bases from J; bases unmatched to any gene: 5. The CDR3 is 15 residues long. CDR3 sequence: CASSLTGATNQPQHF. CDR3 DNA sequence: TGTGCCAGCAGTTTAACAGGGGCCACTAATCAGCCCCAGCATTTT.

The V gene is TRBV5-5, the J gene TRBJ1-2, with D perhaps TRBD1 (5 bases). The CDR3 length is 15 residues. Germline values: CDR1 SGHKS, CDR2 YYEKEE (reference sequence). Trimming shortened V by 4 bases and J by 4 bases, and 17 bases separated the two germline ends. The CDR3 protein is CASSRPLRDSYGYTF. The CDR3 DNA reads as TGTGCCAGCAGCCGCCCCCTCCGGGACTCCTATGGCTACACCTTC.

The rearrangement links TRBV28 to TRBJ2-7, with D maybe TRBD1 (5 bases). V lost 3 bases and J lost 3, with 9 bases in between. Germline V gives CDR1 MDHEN, CDR2 SYDVKM. The CDR3 runs to 13 residues. CDR3 in amino acids: CASSLLGVYEQYF. CDR3 coding DNA: TGTGCCAGCAGTTTGTTAGGGGTCTACGAGCAGTACTTC.

The chain recombines TRBV11-2 with TRBJ2-7; perhaps TRBD2 as D (7 bases). V gave up 1 base and J gave up 11 bases, with 12 bases separating them. Germline V gene sequence: CDR1 SGHAT, CDR2 FQNNGV. The CDR3 has 12 amino acids. In nucleotides, the CDR3 is TGTGCCAGCAGCTTAGGGGGCGGGGGCGAGTACTTC. Translating gives CASSLGGGGEYF.

The chain has TRBV25-1 and TRBJ2-7; D remains unclear. The germline CDR1 and CDR2 sequences are MGHDK and SYGVNS. This CDR3 has 10 residues. Trimming left V 4 bases short and J 6 bases short, with 4 bases between. The CDR3 bases are TGTGCCAGCAGTGCTGTCGAGCAGTACTTC. Amino acids: CASSAVEQYF.